The sequence of this T cell receptor beta chain was determined in a study of T cell changes during pregnancy in multiple sclerosis. The CDR3 has 15 amino acids. The germline gives CDR1 LNHDA, CDR2 SQIVND (reference sequence). V was clipped by 1 base and J by 2 bases, with 12 bases between them. The data were produced by immunoSEQ multiplex PCR, yet TCRdb's version contains in-frame clones alone and is incomplete. The sample includes some 71,000 clones, under 95% of them seen just once. The sequenced sample was peripheral blood, obtained after pregnancy. The source of this sequence is a female donor with multiple sclerosis, enrolled in a pregnancy study. The rearrangement uses TRBV19 and TRBJ2-7, with a weak D call TRBD1 (6 bases). CDR3 sequence reads: CASSIGGGQPYEQYF. CDR3 nucleotide sequence: TGTGCCAGTAGTATAGGGGGCGGACAGCCCTACGAGCAGTACTTC.